This passage covers 22 T cell receptor beta chains from one sample sequenced in a study of shared T cell receptors in the human thymus. Profiling relied on immunoSEQ multiplex PCR, and the TCRdb table lists in-frame clones only, not all of them. The sample has about 380,000 clones, more than 85% seen once; the top ten hold approximately 0.02%. Sequenced material: thymocytes. The receptor source for this set is a human donor.

The rearrangement links TRBV18 to TRBJ2-4; no reliable D call. Trimming took off 1 base at V and 11 bases at J, with 6 bases between the two ends. The CDR3 loop spans 11 amino acids. Germline V CDR1 and CDR2: KGHSH, LQKENI. CDR3 protein: CASSPRYFQYF. Written as DNA, the CDR3 is TGTGCCAGCTCACCACGATATTTTCAGTACTTC.

This rearrangement joins TRBV27 to TRBJ2-2; a weak D match, TRBD2 (6 bases). The CDR3 runs to 17 residues. Trimming removed 0 bases at V and 6 bases at J, with 17 bases between. CDR1 MNHEY and CDR2 SMNVEV come from the germline V gene (reference sequence). The CDR3 nucleotides are TGTGCCAGCAGTTTATCCCCATCAGGGCGGGAACCCGGGGAGCTGTTTTTT. Protein product: CASSLSPSGREPGELFF.

This clone was recorded a few times. This chain connects TRBV5-5 to TRBJ1-5; D unclear. Germline lookup yields CDR1 SGHKS and CDR2 YYEKEE (reference sequence). The CDR3 has 13 residues. V was trimmed by 3 bases and J by 5 bases, leaving 9 bases between them. The CDR3 loop is CASSWRVYQPQHF. DNA of the CDR3: TGTGCCAGCAGCTGGAGAGTTTATCAGCCCCAGCATTTT.

The rearrangement joins TRBV11-2 to TRBJ2-5; the match to TRBD2 covers 10 bases. With 1 base clipped from V and 7 bases from J, the junction kept 15 bases outside the gene matches. The CDR3 runs to 18 residues. Per the germline V gene, CDR1 is SGHAT and CDR2 is FQNNGV. The CDR3: CASSLAKLAGKKRGTQYF. CDR3 nucleotides: TGTGCCAGCAGCTTAGCCAAACTAGCGGGGAAAAAGAGGGGGACCCAGTACTTC.

This rearrangement joins TRBV7-2 to TRBJ1-2, with D possibly being TRBD1 (6 bases). The length of the CDR3 is 15 residues. Germline assignment: CDR1 SGHTA and CDR2 FQGNSA. V was cut by 0 bases and J by 2 bases, with 10 bases left in between. CDR3 residues: CASSLAGQLNYGYTF. The CDR3 DNA follows: TGTGCCAGCAGCTTAGCCGGACAGCTAAACTATGGCTACACCTTC.

This clone was counted only a few times. This chain uses TRBV7-2 with TRBJ2-4; TRBD1 aligns across 8 bases. The CDR3 consists of 18 residues. The J segment lost 3 bases and the V segment lost 4 bases, leaving 14 bases of the junction unmatched. The germline gives CDR1 SGHTA, CDR2 FQGNSA. CDR3 nucleotide sequence: TGTGCCAGCAGCTCTGGGAAACAGGGGGACAGAGTCAAAAACATTCAGTACTTC. Translation gives CASSSGKQGDRVKNIQYF.

The chain has TRBV19 and TRBJ1-3; 7 nucleotides match TRBD1. Germline CDR1 reads LNHDA; CDR2 reads SQIVND (reference sequence). This CDR3 has 13 amino acids. V shed 7 bases, J shed 5 bases, and the junction held 5 bases outside the gene matches. CDR3 loop: CASTGTERNTIYF. CDR3 sequence (DNA): TGTGCCAGTACCGGGACAGAAAGAAACACCATATATTTT.

J is TRBJ2-2 and V is TRBV7-3, with TRBD1 identical over 9 bases. Unmatched junction bases numbered 10, after V lost 5 bases and J lost 6 bases. CDR1 is SGHTA and CDR2 is FQGTGA in the germline V gene. This CDR3 has 16 residues. Here the CDR3 reads CASSIGGQGVSGELFF. The DNA for the CDR3 is TGTGCCAGCAGCATCGGGGGACAGGGCGTTTCCGGGGAGCTGTTTTTT.

The rearrangement uses TRBV27 and TRBJ1-2; D is undetermined. The CDR3 has 14 amino acids. The germline CDR1 and CDR2 sequences are MNHEY and SMNVEV (reference sequence). V dropped 8 bases and J dropped 4 bases, with 17 bases sitting between them. Here the CDR3 DNA reads TGTGCCAGCGGAATCAGGTTGAGAGGCTATGGCTACACCTTC. Amino acid sequence: CASGIRLRGYGYTF.

The chain combines TRBV27 with TRBJ2-1, with 15 nucleotides matching TRBD2. With V trimmed by 5 bases and J by 8 bases, 7 bases remained unmatched. This CDR3 comprises 16 residues. The germline V gene encodes CDR1 MNHEY and CDR2 SMNVEV (reference sequence). This chain's CDR3 is CASSPGLAGGFHEQFF. CDR3 nucleotide sequence: TGTGCCAGCAGTCCAGGACTAGCGGGAGGGTTCCATGAGCAGTTCTTC.

This chain links TRBV19 with TRBJ2-1, with TRBD2 matching 16 bases. This CDR3 spans 20 amino acids. The V gene's germline CDR1 is LNHDA and CDR2 SQIVND (reference sequence). V lost 1 base, J lost 4 bases, and 10 bases stayed unmatched. CDR3 nucleotide sequence: TGTGCCAGTAGTATAGGCCAAGGGACTAGCGGGAGGGAACCGTACAATGAGCAGTTCTTC. This sequence encodes CASSIGQGTSGREPYNEQFF.

V and J are TRBV28 and TRBJ2-7, with D tentatively TRBD1 (6 bases). The CDR3 extends over 16 amino acids. The V gene lost 6 bases and the J gene lost 3 bases, with 21 bases spanning the gap. Germline V gives CDR1 MDHEN, CDR2 SYDVKM. The CDR3 here is CASSQGPNGVNYEQYF. The CDR3 region has the DNA TGTGCCAGCAGCCAGGGGCCCAACGGGGTTAACTACGAGCAGTACTTC.

V and J are TRBV4-2 and TRBJ2-7; perhaps TRBD1 as D (8 bases). In germline, CDR1 is LGHNA, CDR2 YNFKEQ. The CDR3 contains 15 residues. V was cut by 2 bases and J by 4 bases, with 15 bases left in between. The CDR3 coding sequence is TGTGCCAGCAGCCAAAAACAGGGGGGGATTTACGAGCAGTACTTC. This translates into CASSQKQGGIYEQYF.

The chain links TRBV21-1 to TRBJ1-5. TRBV21-1 counts as a pseudogene. The CDR3 is 13 amino acids. The CDR3 region is CASSPEGWQPQHF. The CDR3 DNA reads TGTGCCAGCAGCCCAGAGGGATGGCAGCCCCAGCATTTT.

In regard to this clone: Mismatch with germline at one junction end may stem from a read error. This chain links TRBV4-3 with TRBJ1-2; no reliable D call. Germline V lookup: CDR1 LGHNA, CDR2 YSLEER. The CDR3 is made up of 15 amino acids. The CDR3 loop is CASGQVETELKGYTF. The DNA of the CDR3 is TGCGCCAGCGGCCAAGTGGAAACGGAATTAAAGGGCTACACCTTC.

The chain has TRBV30 and TRBJ2-1; no definite D call. Germline values: CDR1 GTSNPN, CDR2 SVGIG (reference sequence). V lost 0 bases to trimming and J lost 4 bases, with 13 bases between them. CDR3 size: 15 residues. CDR3 nucleotides: TGTGCCTGGAGTGTACCTGGTTACTCATACAATGAGCAGTTCTTC. Translation gives CAWSVPGYSYNEQFF.

The chain has TRBV6-4 and TRBJ2-2; TRBD1 aligns across 7 bases. The J segment lost 2 bases and the V segment lost 2 bases, leaving 5 bases of the junction unmatched. CDR3 length: 16 residues. Germline lookup yields CDR1 MRHNA and CDR2 SNTAGT. The CDR3 protein is CASSDENRGNTGELFF. The CDR3 DNA is TGTGCCAGCAGTGACGAAAACAGGGGTAACACCGGGGAGCTGTTTTTT.

The chain couples TRBV7-9 to TRBJ2-5; D is ambiguous. Germline-derived CDR1 and CDR2 are SEHNR and FQNEAQ (reference sequence). V shed 2 bases and J shed 5 bases, with 12 bases lying between them. CDR3 length equals 14 residues. CDR3 loop: CASSLWTLPETQYF. DNA of the CDR3: TGTGCCAGCAGCTTATGGACGCTCCCGGAGACCCAGTACTTC.

The rearrangement joins TRBV10-3 to TRBJ1-3; D is unclear. Germline CDR1 and CDR2: ENHRY and SYGVKD. This CDR3 region has 11 residues. Trimming shortened V by 0 bases and J by 7 bases, and 1 base separated the two germline ends. CDR3 loop: CAISESNTIYF. CDR3 sequence (DNA): TGTGCCATCAGTGAGTCCAACACCATATATTTT.

This chain connects TRBV27 to TRBJ2-3; D gene ambiguous. The V gene lost 3 bases and the J gene lost 6 bases, with 10 bases spanning the gap. The CDR3 consists of 13 residues. Germline lookup yields CDR1 MNHEY and CDR2 SMNVEV (reference sequence). CDR3 nucleotides: TGTGCCAGCAGTTTCCCTGGCGTGGATACGCAGTATTTT. Translation gives CASSFPGVDTQYF.

The chain recombines TRBV7-6 with TRBJ1-4, with D tentatively TRBD1 (6 bases). Trimming removed 4 bases at V and 4 bases at J, with 28 bases between. Germline CDR1 reads SGHVS; CDR2 reads FNYEAQ. The CDR3 is 20 residues long. The CDR3 region is CASSSEWGLRSPVLNEKLFF. As DNA, the CDR3 is TGTGCCAGCAGCTCAGAGTGGGGGCTCAGGTCCCCAGTACTTAATGAAAAACTGTTTTTT.

The chain is built from TRBV5-1 and TRBJ2-2; 9 bases fit TRBD1. The CDR3 loop spans 15 amino acids. The germline V gene encodes CDR1 SGHRS and CDR2 YFSETQ. Trimming took 2 bases from V and 5 from J; bases not matched to a gene: 4. DNA for the CDR3: TGCGCCAGCAGCTTCACAGGGGGCCGGACCGGGGAGCTGTTTTTT. Translation gives CASSFTGGRTGELFF.